This T cell receptor (beta chain) emerged from a study of cytomegalovirus exposure and HLA in healthy donors. From germline, CDR1 is SGDLS and CDR2 YYNGEE. V dropped 4 bases and J dropped 3 bases, with 14 bases sitting between them. The CDR3 has 14 amino acids. The PCR made use of 60 Vbeta and 13 Jbeta primers. Some clones are missing from TCRdb's copy, which holds only in-frame ones; the method was immunoSEQ multiplex PCR. The sample spans 140,000 or so clones; the ten largest clones claim 0.96%. The gene calls are TRBV9 and TRBJ2-7; perhaps TRBD2 as D (6 bases). What was sequenced was PBMCs. The origin of this receptor is a male donor in good health and CMV-seronegative. The CDR3 nucleotides are TGTGCCAGCAGCTCCCAGACTAGGGGCTACGAGCAGTACTTC. Its translation: CASSSQTRGYEQYF.